Shown below are 2 T cell receptor beta chains from a single sample sequenced in a study of blood T cell repertoires in COVID-19 (TCRdb year 2020). Library generation was performed with the immunoSEQ multiplex PCR assay. The immuneACCESS repertoire file appears here via TCRdb, limited to in-frame rearrangements. These files lack a portion of the clones; in checked studies, under half of the deficit traces to unresolved V genes, and the cause of the others is not known. The sample table contains 310,000 or so clones; only one count was recorded for roughly 86% of them. 1.5% to 2% of the sample is taken by the ten largest. The sequencing sample was made of peripheral blood. These receptors all stem from a woman aged 45-60 years with acute or convalescent COVID-19.

The chain employs TRBV24-1 and TRBJ2-5, with 8 bases fitting TRBD1. Germline values: CDR1 KGHDR, CDR2 SFDVKD. The CDR3 consists of 15 residues. Trimming removed 5 bases from V and 2 bases from J; junction bases left unmatched: 6. The CDR3 spells CATSGGTGGQETQYF. DNA for the CDR3: TGTGCCACCAGTGGGGGAACAGGGGGGCAAGAGACCCAGTACTTC.

This chain links TRBV12-3 or TRBV12-4 with TRBJ2-3; D uncertain. Trimming shortened V by 4 bases and J by 4 bases, and 6 bases separated the two germline ends. This CDR3 is built from 12 residues. The CDR3 DNA sequence: TGTGCCAGCAGTTCTAACGCAGATACGCAGTATTTT. Residues: CASSSNADTQYF.